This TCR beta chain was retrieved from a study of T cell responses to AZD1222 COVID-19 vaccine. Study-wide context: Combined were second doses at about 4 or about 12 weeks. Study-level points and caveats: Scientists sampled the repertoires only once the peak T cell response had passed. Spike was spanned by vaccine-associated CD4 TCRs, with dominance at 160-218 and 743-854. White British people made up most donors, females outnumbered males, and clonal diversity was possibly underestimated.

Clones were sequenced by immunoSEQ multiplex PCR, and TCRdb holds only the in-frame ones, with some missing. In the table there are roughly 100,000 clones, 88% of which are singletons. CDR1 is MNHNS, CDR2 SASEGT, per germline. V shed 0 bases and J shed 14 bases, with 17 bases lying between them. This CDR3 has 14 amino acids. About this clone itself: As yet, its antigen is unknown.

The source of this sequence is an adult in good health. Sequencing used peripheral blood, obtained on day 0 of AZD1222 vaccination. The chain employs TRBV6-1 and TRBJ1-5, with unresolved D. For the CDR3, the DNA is TGTGCCAGCAGTGAAGCATTGGACCAGAAGGTGAAGCATTTT. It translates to CASSEALDQKVKHF.